Listed below are T cell receptor beta chains from one sample, sequenced in a study of identical twins. TCRdb re-called the 5' RACE reads with MiXCR, one entry per CDR3 protein. Of about 520,000 distinct CDR3 sequences in the sample, 20% to 25% were seen once. Another study also made use of these data, one on T cells expressing NK-cell markers.

Source material: CD4+ T cells sorted from blood. These receptors all come from a woman younger than 30 in good health. CDR3s include the opening cysteine and the closing phenylalanine or tryptophan. Not all rows give a size; the values are once, few, many and, for expanded clones, a class.

v_call: TRBV29-1; j_call: TRBJ2-3; clone_size: NA; cdr3_length: 15; cdr3_aa: CSVDGTSGLTDTQYF
v_call: TRBV9; j_call: TRBJ2-2; clone_size: NA; cdr3_length: 16; cdr3_aa: CASSAWTGTGTGELFF
v_call: TRBV12-3/TRBV12-4; j_call: TRBJ2-7; clone_size: few; cdr3_length: 13; cdr3_aa: CASSFIGTHEQYF
v_call: TRBV7-9; j_call: TRBJ2-5; clone_size: many; cdr3_length: 13; cdr3_aa: CASSMGQQETQYF
v_call: TRBV9; j_call: TRBJ1-4; clone_size: few; cdr3_length: 14; cdr3_aa: CASSGTQAPEKLFF
v_call: TRBV5-1; j_call: TRBJ2-3; clone_size: NA; cdr3_length: 15; cdr3_aa: CASRRTGQHTDTQYF
v_call: TRBV20-1; j_call: TRBJ2-3; clone_size: many; cdr3_length: 14; cdr3_aa: CSARAQGSTDTQYF
v_call: TRBV7-2; j_call: TRBJ2-3; clone_size: once; cdr3_length: 15; cdr3_aa: CASSLGLVVADTQYF
v_call: TRBV4-2; j_call: TRBJ2-3; clone_size: few; cdr3_length: 17; cdr3_aa: CASSQARGGAITDTQYF
v_call: TRBV4-1; j_call: TRBJ2-7; clone_size: many; cdr3_length: 22; cdr3_aa: CASSQDRKREGFPIPISYEQYF